These 8 T cell receptor beta chains originate from one sample sequenced in a study of shared clonotypes between healthy human individuals (dated by TCRdb to 2018 to 2021). CD8 naive samples were CD45RO-negative cells positively selected for CCR7, giving a CD45RA+CCR7+ population that excluded TemRA cells. To prepare the library, the immunoSEQ multiplex PCR assay was applied. The table comes from immuneACCESS by way of TCRdb, which keeps in-frame sequences with V and J called. Part of the clones is missing from these tables; in studies checked, under half for an unresolved V gene and the rest for unknown reasons. This sample comprises about 2 million clones, 85% to 95% of them detected only once. 1.2% of the sample lies in the top ten. The sequencing sample was made of naive CD8+ T cells sorted from blood. This specimen's cell subset or site label, interpreted: CD45RA+CCR7+. The receptors shown here come from a man aged 18 to 29 in good health.

The genes are TRBV4-1 and TRBJ1-6, with TRBD1 as a possible D gene (5 bases). Trimming left V 1 base short and J 1 base short, with 17 bases between. The CDR3 extends over 19 amino acids. The V gene's germline CDR1 is MGHRA and CDR2 YSYEKL. The chain's CDR3 is CASSQGPLVGGSYNSPLHF. The CDR3 nucleotides read TGCGCCAGCAGCCAAGGGCCCTTGGTGGGGGGTTCCTATAATTCACCCCTCCACTTT.

The V gene is TRBV28, the J gene TRBJ2-5; 7 nucleotides align to TRBD1. Germline assignment: CDR1 MDHEN and CDR2 SYDVKM. V was clipped by 5 bases and J by 0 bases; unmatched bases: 3. The length of the CDR3 is 14 residues. CDR3 sequence reads: CASSQTGNQETQYF. The DNA of the CDR3 is TGTGCCAGCAGTCAGACAGGGAACCAAGAGACCCAGTACTTC.

With regard to this clone: This CDR3 is also generated by other DNA sequences in the sample. The chain links TRBV27 to TRBJ2-7; TRBD1 agrees at 8 bases. V lost 6 bases to trimming and J lost 4 bases; unmatched junction nucleotides: 5. The CDR3 sequence is 13 residues long. Germline-derived CDR1 and CDR2 are MNHEY and SMNVEV (reference sequence). The CDR3 bases are TGTGCCAGCAGCCCTCGGACAGGGTACGAGCAGTACTTC. This sequence encodes CASSPRTGYEQYF.

V usage is TRBV4-3 and J usage is TRBJ2-3, with TRBD2 matching 7 bases. The V gene's germline CDR1 is LGHNA and CDR2 YSLEER. The V gene end was trimmed by 2 bases and the J gene end by 1 base; junction bases not matched to a gene: 9. The CDR3 is made up of 17 amino acids. CDR3 in DNA: TGCGCCAGCAGCCAATGGTTTCTAGCGGACGGCACAGATACGCAGTATTTT. This gives the protein CASSQWFLADGTDTQYF.

Notes on this clone: The sample has other DNA sequences that encode this CDR3 too. The chain employs TRBV7-9 and TRBJ2-2; D remains ambiguous. V was clipped by 1 base and J by 8 bases, with 5 bases between them. The length of the CDR3 is 12 residues. Germline assignment: CDR1 SEHNR and CDR2 FQNEAQ (reference sequence). CDR3 DNA sequence: TGTGCCAGCAGCTTAGGGTCGGGGGAGCTGTTTTTT. This gives the protein CASSLGSGELFF.

This sequence joins TRBV10-2 and TRBJ2-7, with 9 bases that match TRBD2. This CDR3 has 14 amino acids. Losses at the gene ends were 6 bases for V and 3 bases for J; bases not matched to a gene: 6. Looked up from germline, CDR1 is WSHSY and CDR2 is SAAADI. The chain's CDR3 is CASSSSGAFYEQYF. The CDR3 nucleotides are TGCGCCAGCAGCTCTAGCGGGGCCTTCTACGAGCAGTACTTC.

V usage is TRBV2 and J usage is TRBJ1-2, with unresolved D. The germline V gene encodes CDR1 SNHLY and CDR2 FYNNEI. The CDR3 runs 18 residues. V lost 2 bases and J 0 bases, leaving 19 bases between the germline ends. The CDR3 DNA reads as TGTGCCAGCAGTGAATCCCCCCCAGGAATTGGAGCTAACTATGGCTACACCTTC. Translating it yields CASSESPPGIGANYGYTF.

The V and J genes are TRBV10-2 and TRBJ2-7, with 8 bases that match TRBD2. Looked up from germline, CDR1 is WSHSY and CDR2 is SAAADI. Trimming took 0 bases from V and 5 from J; bases not matched to a gene: 6. The CDR3 has 15 residues. The CDR3: CASSESIPGRDEQYF. The CDR3 DNA sequence: TGCGCCAGCAGTGAGTCGATCCCCGGGAGGGACGAGCAGTACTTC.